The subject of this entry is one TCR beta chain. This clonotype was detected many times. The antigen it recognizes is unknown. No clone much larger than this one lies a single base away; base qualities are absent. Explained via the paper, the time point label denotes: pre-sensitization, week 0. What the treatment or condition label conveys for this sample: therapeutic diphenylcyclopropenone sensitization with weekly scalp DPC. At each patch-test visit, blood was drawn before the patch test was applied. To be eligible, patients had to be aged 18 to 70, diagnosed with alopecia and judged suitable for DPC therapy, while pregnant patients were excluded. Unfractionated whole blood was collected in Tempus Blood RNA tubes, and total RNA was extracted from that blood. Preparation of the library involved RACE. TCRdb lists the instrument as NextSeq 500. During library preparation, unique molecular identifiers were attached to individual cDNA molecules so that TCRs could be counted quantitatively and reproducibly. Each blood RNA sample was used to sequence both TCR alpha and TCR beta chains. In the paper's pipeline: Samples had a median of about 90,000 TCRs, with a range from roughly 20,000 to 690,600. The Decombinator software suite was used to annotate the V, J and CDR3 of the TCR reads. To make PS versus PT1 abundance plots, every sample was subsampled to the same number of TCRs (28,000). TCRs were defined as expanded if absent before sensitization and observed at least eight times at the 2-week time point. Through fastp at Q25 and MiXCR, TCRdb rebuilt clones from the public reads, retaining in-frame beta chains. Under each unique CDR3 protein, matching rows form one entry showing the most common genes and DNA. These V and J calls rely on TCRdb rather than the paper's analysis. Counted in this sample were 350,000 to 450,000 distinct CDR3 sequences; roughly 5% of them appeared once. The ten largest make up 2.5% to 3% of the sample.

Trimming costs V 2 bases and J 2 bases, and their ends lie 6 bases apart. From the cysteine through the phenylalanine, the CDR3 covers 13 amino acids. Only the CDR3 DNA stays, 39 bases, in frame from base 1. Taken from the germline V gene (reference sequence), the CDR1 and CDR2 loops are MNHEY and SMNVEV. The data derive from a study of human T cells and chemical hapten exposure (dated by TCRdb to the early 2020s). Broadly, across the study: For sensitization, 2% DPC in acetone was applied to a 2 cm by 2 cm area of upper inner arm skin. Weekly therapeutic DPC doses were additionally applied to the scalp of patients throughout the roughly 24-week study period. Patch testing on the upper back used Finn chambers containing 0.01% DPC, with scoring done after 6 days according to International Contact Dermatitis Research Group standards. Most of the patients in the cohort were female, and the cohort covered alopecia areata with under or over 50% scalp involvement, alopecia totalis and alopecia universalis. Libraries were combined into a pool for sequencing, and differences in TCR yield between samples came mainly from small differences in library volumes within the pool. The study tracked peripheral blood TCR repertoire changes in vivo during primary and secondary sensitization to the hapten diphenylcyclopropenone (DPC) in alopecia patients. Blood samples were taken from patients before sensitization (week 0) and then at 2, 6 and about 24 weeks after DPC sensitization. Blood for TCR sequencing was provided by twenty-nine alopecia patients at one to four time points (pre-sensitization, 2, 6 and 24 weeks).

Points the paper makes about the study in general: Patch test score was positively correlated with the number of PT1 expanded TCRs, with significance at thresholds 8, 16 and 32 but not at 4. After repeated subsampling, the strength of the expansion versus patch-test correlation and the threshold at which it became significant changed. All patients had alopecia, a presumed autoimmune disease, so their immune response might differ from that of healthy individuals. DPC sensitization did not change the number of TCRs with a frequency above 1 in 1000, and there was no evidence of changes in global repertoire structure. Expanded TCRs formed significantly more large CDR3 similarity clusters than pre-sensitization or healthy control sets, consistent with antigen-driven responses.

The receptor was isolated from a woman in her fifties or sixties with alopecia areata. Some clones in this sample may be carry-over from other donors' samples. Specimen: whole blood, collected in connection with sensitization to the hapten diphenylcyclopropenone (DPC). The rearranged segments are TRBV27 and TRBJ2-5; the D gene cannot be named for sure. The nucleotides are TGTGCCAGCAGTTTAGGGTCTCAAGAGACCCAGTACTTC. It encodes CASSLGSQETQYF.